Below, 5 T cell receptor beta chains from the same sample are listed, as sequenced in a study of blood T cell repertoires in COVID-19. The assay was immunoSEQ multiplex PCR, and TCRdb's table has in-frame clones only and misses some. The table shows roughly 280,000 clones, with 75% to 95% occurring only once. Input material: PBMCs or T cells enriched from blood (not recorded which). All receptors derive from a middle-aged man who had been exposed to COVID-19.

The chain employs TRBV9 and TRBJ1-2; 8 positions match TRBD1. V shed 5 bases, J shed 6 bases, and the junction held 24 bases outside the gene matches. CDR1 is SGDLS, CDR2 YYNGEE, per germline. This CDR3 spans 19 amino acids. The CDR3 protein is CASRTEFRDRFSSGDGYTF. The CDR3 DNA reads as TGTGCCAGCAGAACTGAGTTCCGGGACAGGTTTTCTTCGGGGGATGGCTACACCTTC.

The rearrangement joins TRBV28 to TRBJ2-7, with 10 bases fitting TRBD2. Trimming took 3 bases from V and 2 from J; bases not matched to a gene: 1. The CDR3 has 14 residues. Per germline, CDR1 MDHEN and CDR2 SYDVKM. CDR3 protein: CASSFGLAAYEQYF. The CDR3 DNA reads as TGTGCCAGCAGTTTCGGACTAGCGGCCTACGAGCAGTACTTC.

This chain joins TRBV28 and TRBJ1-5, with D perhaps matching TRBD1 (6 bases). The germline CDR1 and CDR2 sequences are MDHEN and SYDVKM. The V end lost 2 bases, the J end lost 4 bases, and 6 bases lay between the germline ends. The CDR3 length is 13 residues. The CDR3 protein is CASSLGQNQPQHF. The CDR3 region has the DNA TGTGCCAGCAGTTTAGGACAGAATCAGCCCCAGCATTTT.

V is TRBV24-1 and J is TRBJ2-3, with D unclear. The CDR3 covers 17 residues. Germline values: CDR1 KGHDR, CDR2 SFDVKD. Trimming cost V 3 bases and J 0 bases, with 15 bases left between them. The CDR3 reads CATSDPRSWASTDTQYF. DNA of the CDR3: TGTGCCACCAGTGATCCCAGAAGCTGGGCTAGCACAGATACGCAGTATTTT.

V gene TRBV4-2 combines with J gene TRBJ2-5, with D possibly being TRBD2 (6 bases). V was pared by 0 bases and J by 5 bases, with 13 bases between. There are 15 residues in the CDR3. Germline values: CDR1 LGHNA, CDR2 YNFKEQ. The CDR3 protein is CASSQDATSKETQYF. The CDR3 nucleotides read TGTGCCAGCAGCCAAGATGCGACTAGTAAGGAGACCCAGTACTTC.